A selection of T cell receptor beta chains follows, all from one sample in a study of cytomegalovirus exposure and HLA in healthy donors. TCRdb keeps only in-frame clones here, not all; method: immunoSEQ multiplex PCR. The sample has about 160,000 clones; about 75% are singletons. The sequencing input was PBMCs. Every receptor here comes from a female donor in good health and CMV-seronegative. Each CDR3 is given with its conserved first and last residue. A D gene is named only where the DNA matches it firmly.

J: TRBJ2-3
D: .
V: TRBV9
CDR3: CASSVSERMTDTQYF
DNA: TGTGCCAGCAGCGTATCTGAGCGGATGACAGATACGCAGTATTTT

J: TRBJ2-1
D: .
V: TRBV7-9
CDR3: CASSLGQLRLTSYNEQFF
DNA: TGTGCCAGCAGCTTAGGACAGCTAAGACTTACCTCCTACAATGAGCAGTTCTTC

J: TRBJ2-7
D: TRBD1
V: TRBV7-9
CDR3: CASSTYRGSSYEQYF
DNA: TGTGCCAGCAGCACGTACAGGGGAAGCTCCTACGAGCAGTACTTC

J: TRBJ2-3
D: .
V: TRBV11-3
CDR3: CASSHTAGVYTDTQYF
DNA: TGTGCCAGCAGCCATACGGCAGGGGTCTACACAGATACGCAGTATTTT

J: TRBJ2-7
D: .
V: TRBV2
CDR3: CASTLSSYEQYF
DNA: TGTGCCAGCACCCTGTCCTCCTACGAGCAGTACTTC

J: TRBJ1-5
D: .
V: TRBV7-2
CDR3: CASSEHRLSNQPQHF
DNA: TGTGCCAGCAGCGAACACCGCCTTAGCAATCAGCCCCAGCATTTT

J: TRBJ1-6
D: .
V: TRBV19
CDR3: CASSPRGKVSPLHF
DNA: TGTGCCAGTAGTCCAAGGGGGAAGGTATCACCCCTCCACTTT

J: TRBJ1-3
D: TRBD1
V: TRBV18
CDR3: CASSHLDRVAGNTIYF
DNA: TGTGCCAGCTCACACCTCGACAGGGTCGCTGGAAACACCATATATTTT

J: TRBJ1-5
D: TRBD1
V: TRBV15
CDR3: CATREGAQPQHF
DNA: TGTGCCACCAGAGAGGGGGCTCAGCCCCAGCATTTT

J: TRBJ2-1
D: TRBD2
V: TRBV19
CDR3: CASASAGDYNEQFF
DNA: TGTGCCAGTGCTTCAGCGGGAGACTACAATGAGCAGTTCTTC